The 13 T cell receptor beta chains below were found in one sample sequenced in a study of technical replicates of blood from a few donors. Sequencing used immunoSEQ multiplex PCR; TCRdb keeps in-frame clones, though not all of them. The table includes 13,000 to 15,000 clones, approximately 86% detected once. The sequencing sample was made of PBMCs. The receptor set was obtained from a human donor in good health.

V is TRBV5-1 and J is TRBJ2-5, with D perhaps matching TRBD1 (5 bases). Germline CDR1 SGHRS, CDR2 YFSETQ. The germline V and J ends were trimmed by 1 base and 4 bases, with 20 bases remaining between them. This CDR3 contains 17 residues. The CDR3 is CASSLWGPRQGGETQYF. The CDR3 DNA follows: TGCGCCAGCAGCTTGTGGGGCCCTCGGCAGGGTGGAGAGACCCAGTACTTC.

The chain joins TRBV11-1 to TRBJ1-2; a possible D gene is TRBD1 (5 bases). V was shortened by 8 bases and J by 2 bases, with 18 bases between the two germline ends. CDR1 is SGHAT, CDR2 FQDESV, per germline (reference sequence). This CDR3 is built from 15 residues. The CDR3 spells CASSRNQGTNYGYTF. CDR3 nucleotides: TGTGCCAGCTCGAGGAACCAGGGCACGAACTATGGCTACACCTTC.

The chain carries TRBV6-6 and TRBJ2-1; 7 bases match TRBD2. This CDR3 is built from 16 residues. V was pared by 0 bases and J by 8 bases, with 10 bases of the junction left unmatched. CDR1 MNHNY and CDR2 SVGAGI come from the germline V gene (reference sequence). CDR3 in DNA: TGTGCCAGCAGTTACTCGAGCGGACTAGGAGTCTATGAGCAGTTCTTC. Translating it yields CASSYSSGLGVYEQFF.

J is TRBJ2-7 and V is TRBV5-6; D not certain. The ends were cut back, 1 base at V and 2 bases at J, with 10 bases in the middle. The length of the CDR3 is 14 residues. Germline V gene lookup returns CDR1 SGHDT and CDR2 YYEEEE. CDR3 DNA sequence: TGTGCCAGCAGCTTGTCCCCTATTCCCTACGAGCAGTACTTC. Translation: CASSLSPIPYEQYF.

The gene calls are TRBV7-9 and TRBJ2-2; maybe TRBD1 (6 bases). The V and J ends lost 2 bases and 0 bases respectively, with 7 bases between them. The CDR3 covers 15 residues. The V gene's germline CDR1 is SEHNR and CDR2 FQNEAQ (reference sequence). The CDR3 spells CASSLPGANTGELFF. The DNA for the CDR3 is TGTGCCAGCAGCTTACCAGGGGCGAACACCGGGGAGCTGTTTTTT.

The chain joins TRBV5-4 to TRBJ2-2, with 8 bases lining up with TRBD2. V gave up 3 bases and J gave up 4 bases; unmatched junction bases: 8. Germline V gene lookup returns CDR1 SGHNT and CDR2 YYREEE (reference sequence). This CDR3 spans 16 amino acids. The CDR3 is CASSYRTSPVTGELFF. For the CDR3, the DNA is TGTGCCAGCAGCTATCGGACTAGCCCGGTCACCGGGGAGCTGTTTTTT. Full variable domain (remainder filled in from reference TRBV5-4 and TRBJ2-2): ETGVTQSPTHLIKTRGQQVTLRCSSQSGHNTVSWYQQALGQGPQFIFQYYREEENGRGNFPPRFSGLQFPNYSSELNVNALELDDSALYLCASSYRTSPVTGELFFGEGSRLTVL.

The genes are TRBV5-1 and TRBJ2-1; 9 nucleotides line up with TRBD2. The germline V gene has CDR1 SGHRS and CDR2 YFSETQ. This CDR3 has 14 residues. Unmatched junction bases numbered 4, after V lost 1 base and J lost 8 bases. The CDR3 is CASSLLTSGYEQFF. The CDR3 coding sequence is TGCGCCAGCAGCTTGTTGACTAGCGGATATGAGCAGTTCTTC.

The gene calls are TRBV30 and TRBJ1-2; D remains ambiguous. Germline CDR1 is GTSNPN and CDR2 is SVGIG (reference sequence). This CDR3 contains 11 residues. Trimming shortened V by 2 bases and J by 8 bases, and 9 bases separated the two germline ends. The CDR3 DNA follows: TGTGCCTGGAGTCGCCGTCTAGGCTACACCTTC. It translates to CAWSRRLGYTF.

The rearrangement links TRBV7-3 to TRBJ2-3; 8 bases match TRBD2. In germline, CDR1 is SGHTA, CDR2 FQGTGA. The CDR3 length is 16 residues. Trimming at V came to 4 bases and at J to 1 base, leaving 7 bases not matched to a gene. CDR3 in amino acids: CASSSGLASGTDTQYF. The DNA of the CDR3 is TGTGCCAGCAGCTCCGGACTAGCCTCTGGCACAGATACGCAGTATTTT.

This clone was seen just once. The V call is TRBV28, the J call TRBJ2-5; 8 bases line up with TRBD2. The V gene's germline CDR1 is MDHEN and CDR2 SYDVKM. The CDR3 has 17 residues. Losses at the gene ends were 1 base for V and 2 bases for J; bases not matched to a gene: 9. The CDR3 region has the DNA TGTGCCAGCAGTTTATCGATGCACGTAGCGGGGCAAGAGACCCAGTACTTC. Protein sequence: CASSLSMHVAGQETQYF.

This chain links TRBV5-5 with TRBJ1-1, with D perhaps TRBD1 (5 bases). The CDR3 contains 14 residues. Deletions cut 0 bases from V and 14 bases from J, with 20 bases between. From germline, CDR1 is SGHKS and CDR2 YYEKEE (reference sequence). CDR3 sequence reads: CASSLAAVYEQGFF. CDR3 in DNA: TGTGCCAGCAGCTTGGCCGCTGTATACGAGCAGGGATTCTTT.

The chain links TRBV4-1 to TRBJ1-2, with 7 nucleotides matching TRBD1. J gave up 5 bases and V 3 bases, and 12 bases lay outside the gene matches. This CDR3 has 16 amino acids. The germline CDR1 and CDR2 sequences are MGHRA and YSYEKL. The CDR3 protein is CASSQEKTGSPYGYTF. The CDR3 nucleotides are TGCGCCAGCAGCCAGGAAAAGACAGGGTCCCCATATGGCTACACCTTC.

This chain uses TRBV28 with TRBJ1-1; D is possibly TRBD1 (5 bases). The V gene lost 6 bases and the J gene lost 3 bases, with 17 bases spanning the gap. CDR1 is MDHEN and CDR2 is SYDVKM in the germline V gene. CDR3 size: 15 residues. The CDR3 here is CASSRRGGVYTEAFF. Written as DNA, the CDR3 is TGTGCCAGCAGCCGCCGGGGGGGGGTGTACACTGAAGCTTTCTTT.